A single sample gave rise to the 28 T cell receptor beta chains below, sequenced in a study of a mutant IDH1 vaccine in newly diagnosed glioma. Stated time point: week 5, during vaccination. One vaccine dose held 300 ug of mutant IDH1 20-mer peptide and came with topical imiquimod. What these receptors recognize is not known. Some clones are missing from TCRdb's copy, which holds only in-frame ones; the method was immunoSEQ multiplex PCR. The sample shows under 70,000 clones, around 80% of them seen only once. The sequencing used PBMCs, collected from a glioma patient whose treatment included an IDH1 peptide vaccine. Receptor source: a man aged 30-40 years with glioma.

On this clone itself: The junction departs from the called germline gene at one end, perhaps through a read error. The sample contains more than one DNA sequence encoding this CDR3. J is TRBJ1-1 and V is TRBV9; D gene uncertain. Germline V gives CDR1 SGDLS, CDR2 YYNGEE. CDR3 length: 13 residues. CDR3 nucleotides: TGTGCCAGCAGCGTAATGACGAACACTGAGGCTTTCTTT. Its protein is CASSVMTNTEAFF.

This chain links TRBV25-1 with TRBJ1-1, with D possibly matching TRBD1 (6 bases). Germline loops: CDR1 MGHDK, CDR2 SYGVNS. Trimming removed 0 bases at V and 6 bases at J, with 11 bases between. CDR3 length equals 14 residues. The CDR3 DNA is TGTGCCAGCAGTGAATATAGGGGGTCGTCTGAAGCTTTCTTT. Translating it yields CASSEYRGSSEAFF.

The gene calls are TRBV2 and TRBJ1-5; D ambiguous. CDR1 and CDR2 (germline): SNHLY, FYNNEI. Trimming took off 2 bases at V and 3 bases at J, with 14 bases between the two ends. The CDR3 length is 16 residues. The CDR3 protein is CASSERVSGDNQPQHF. The CDR3 bases are TGTGCCAGCAGTGAAAGGGTCTCAGGAGACAATCAGCCCCAGCATTTT. Variable domain in full (rest from reference TRBV2 and TRBJ1-5): EPEVTQTPSHQVTQMGQEVILRCVPISNHLYFYWYRQILGQKVEFLVSFYNNEISEKSEIFDDQFSVERPDGSNFTLKIRSTKLEDSAMYFCASSERVSGDNQPQHFGDGTRLSIL.

This rearrangement joins TRBV5-1 to TRBJ1-6; the D is unclear. V was trimmed by 4 bases and J by 5 bases, leaving 13 bases between them. The CDR3 spans 15 residues. Germline V gives CDR1 SGHRS, CDR2 YFSETQ. The CDR3 here is CASSEWTADNSPLHF. The CDR3 region has the DNA TGCGCCAGCAGCGAATGGACGGCCGATAATTCACCCCTCCACTTT.

The CDR3 loop reads CASSSPGSSYEQYF. The CDR3 nucleotides read TGCGCCAGCAGCTCCCCCGGGTCCTCCTACGAGCAGTACTTC. This sequence joins TRBV5-1 and TRBJ2-7; no clear D gene. V dropped 3 bases and J dropped 0 bases, with 10 bases sitting between them. Germline V gene data show CDR1 as SGHRS and CDR2 as YFSETQ. This CDR3 is built from 14 residues. Supplemented by reference TRBV5-1 and TRBJ2-7, the full variable domain reads KAGVTQTPRYLIKTRGQQVTLSCSPISGHRSVSWYQQTPGQGLQFLFEYFSETQRNKGNFPGRFSGRQFSNSRSEMNVSTLELGDSALYLCASSSPGSSYEQYFGPGTRLTVT.

The sample holds one count of this clone. CDR3: CASSNADRPYNEKLFF. CDR3 nucleotide sequence: TGTGCCAGCAGTAACGCGGACAGGCCCTATAATGAAAAACTGTTTTTT. This rearrangement joins TRBV28 to TRBJ1-4, with TRBD1 matching 7 bases. Unmatched junction bases numbered 10, after V lost 5 bases and J lost 4 bases. Germline CDR1 MDHEN, CDR2 SYDVKM. This CDR3 has 16 amino acids.

The chain carries TRBV6-1 and TRBJ2-3; 7 nucleotides line up with TRBD2. The CDR3 runs 13 residues. CDR1 MNHNS and CDR2 SASEGT come from the germline V gene. Trimming at V came to 11 bases and at J to 3 bases, leaving 8 bases not matched to a gene. This chain's CDR3 is CAVQFGGTDTQYF. The CDR3 nucleotides are TGTGCCGTTCAGTTCGGGGGGACAGATACGCAGTATTTT.

The V and J genes are TRBV28 and TRBJ1-5; D might be TRBD1 (6 bases). V was shortened by 4 bases and J by 1 base, with 14 bases between the two germline ends. The germline V gene encodes CDR1 MDHEN and CDR2 SYDVKM. The CDR3 is 16 residues long. In nucleotides, the CDR3 is TGTGCCAGCAGTTCAACAGGGAGTGGGAGCAATCAGCCCCAGCATTTT. Protein sequence: CASSSTGSGSNQPQHF.

J is TRBJ2-7 and V is TRBV5-6, with D possibly TRBD2 on 6 matching bases. V was clipped by 1 base and J by 3 bases, with 14 bases between them. The germline CDR1 and CDR2 sequences are SGHDT and YYEEEE. The CDR3 covers 15 residues. CDR3 sequence: CASSLRGQDYYEQYF. In DNA form, the CDR3 reads TGTGCCAGCAGCTTGAGAGGGCAGGACTACTACGAGCAGTACTTC.

The chain recombines TRBV6-6 with TRBJ1-2; 8 bases match TRBD1. Germline lookup yields CDR1 MNHNY and CDR2 SVGAGI (reference sequence). V shed 4 bases, J shed 2 bases, and the junction held 6 bases outside the gene matches. CDR3 length: 15 residues. CDR3 nucleotides: TGTGCCAGCAGTTTGGGGGGGACAGGAAACTATGGCTACACCTTC. Its protein product is CASSLGGTGNYGYTF.

CDR3 sequence reads: CASSFRAVSGNTIYF. The DNA for the CDR3 is TGCGCCAGCAGCTTCCGGGCCGTCTCTGGAAACACCATATATTTT. The V and J genes are TRBV4-1 and TRBJ1-3; D is uncertain. V gave up 5 bases and J gave up 0 bases, with 11 bases separating them. The CDR3 length is 15 residues. Germline lookup yields CDR1 MGHRA and CDR2 YSYEKL.

The chain carries TRBV5-4 and TRBJ1-6; 9 bases agree with TRBD1. This CDR3 comprises 15 residues. Germline trimming cut 4 bases from V and 10 bases from J; bases unmatched to any gene: 9. Per the germline V gene, CDR1 is SGHNT and CDR2 is YYREEE (reference sequence). The CDR3 sequence is CASSLPGQGGSPLHF. The CDR3 DNA sequence: TGTGCCAGCAGCCTACCGGGACAGGGAGGATCACCCCTCCACTTT.

This sequence joins TRBV28 and TRBJ1-2; D might be TRBD1 (5 bases). Germline CDR1 reads MDHEN; CDR2 reads SYDVKM. The CDR3 is made up of 13 amino acids. Trimming took off 8 bases at V and 3 bases at J, with 13 bases between the two ends. The CDR3: CASSLGGDYGYTF. The CDR3 coding sequence is TGTGCCAGCTCCCTTGGGGGTGACTATGGCTACACCTTC.

The chain couples TRBV19 to TRBJ1-6; D may be TRBD1 (6 bases). The CDR3 has 24 residues. Trimming removed 5 bases at V and 10 bases at J, with 45 bases between. The germline V gene has CDR1 LNHDA and CDR2 SQIVND (reference sequence). The DNA of the CDR3 is TGTGCCAGTAGTTCCTTCAGGGGAATGCTTATCGGGGACCCAGCCAGAAACTTGGACTCACCCCTCCACTTT. It encodes CASSSFRGMLIGDPARNLDSPLHF.

V and J are TRBV15 and TRBJ1-4; no reliable D call. The germline V gene has CDR1 LNHNV and CDR2 YYDKDF (reference sequence). The length of the CDR3 is 15 residues. Trimming removed 0 bases from V and 6 bases from J, with 11 bases in between. For the CDR3, the DNA is TGTGCCACCAGCAGAGATGAGGGTTTTTATGAAAAACTGTTTTTT. It is translated as CATSRDEGFYEKLFF.

The rearrangement uses TRBV20-1 and TRBJ2-3; D remains ambiguous. Trimming removed 0 bases at V and 8 bases at J, with 6 bases between. Germline CDR1 and CDR2: DFQATT and SNEGSKA (reference sequence). The CDR3 is 11 residues long. The chain's CDR3 is CSARDERTQYF. The DNA of the CDR3 is TGCAGTGCTAGAGATGAACGTACGCAGTATTTT.

The chain couples TRBV2 to TRBJ2-3; the D is unclear. The CDR3 runs to 16 residues. The V end was cut by 1 base, the J end by 1 base, with 12 bases between. Germline V lookup: CDR1 SNHLY, CDR2 FYNNEI. CDR3 loop: CASSEGRWYGTDTQYF. The DNA of the CDR3 is TGTGCCAGCAGTGAAGGAAGATGGTACGGCACAGATACGCAGTATTTT.

The chain carries TRBV9 and TRBJ1-2; unclear D gene. The CDR3 runs 15 residues. In germline, CDR1 is SGDLS, CDR2 YYNGEE. Trimming pared 3 bases from V and 7 bases from J, leaving 19 bases between. In nucleotides, the CDR3 is TGTGCCAGCAGCGGTTCCGGGCGACGATCTGTTGGCTACACCTTC. Amino acids: CASSGSGRRSVGYTF. Supplemented by reference TRBV9 and TRBJ1-2, the full variable domain reads DSGVTQTPKHLITATGQRVTLRCSPRSGDLSVYWYQQSLDQGLQFLIQYYNGEERAKGNILERFSAQQFPDLHSELNLSSLELGDSALYFCASSGSGRRSVGYTFGSGTRLTVV.

This clone came up once. J is TRBJ1-1 and V is TRBV5-6; weak D call: TRBD1 (6 bases). There are 14 residues in the CDR3. Per germline, CDR1 SGHDT and CDR2 YYEEEE. V dropped 4 bases and J dropped 6 bases, with 16 bases sitting between them. The CDR3 is CASSPQGKLPEAFF. The CDR3 coding sequence is TGTGCCAGCAGCCCGCAGGGGAAGCTCCCTGAAGCTTTCTTT.

In DNA form, the CDR3 reads TGCGCCAGCAGCCCGCACATCGGACAGCTAAATCAGCCCCAGCATTTT. Its translation: CASSPHIGQLNQPQHF. The chain links TRBV4-1 to TRBJ1-5; possible D gene TRBD1, 6 bases. Germline CDR1 MGHRA, CDR2 YSYEKL. The germline V and J ends were trimmed by 4 bases and 4 bases, with 17 bases remaining between them. The CDR3 runs 16 residues.

The sample holds one count of this clone. CDR3 coding DNA: TGCGCCAGCAGCCAACAGAGCCGGACAGGGGGCTATGGCTACACCTTC. It translates to CASSQQSRTGGYGYTF. The rearrangement links TRBV4-1 to TRBJ1-2; 10 nucleotides line up with TRBD1. V was clipped by 2 bases and J by 4 bases; unmatched bases: 7. Germline CDR1 is MGHRA and CDR2 is YSYEKL. CDR3 size: 16 residues.

The CDR3 nucleotides are TGTGCCAGCAGTTCGCGCGTCGGGGTCATACATGGCTACACCTTC. This sequence encodes CASSSRVGVIHGYTF. This chain joins TRBV7-2 and TRBJ1-2; D ambiguous. V was cut by 6 bases and J by 6 bases, with 20 bases left in between. This CDR3 has 15 residues. Germline-derived CDR1 and CDR2 are SGHTA and FQGNSA. Looking up the rest from reference TRBV7-2 and TRBJ1-2 gives the full variable domain: GAGVSQSPSNKVTEKGKDVELRCDPISGHTALYWYRQSLGQGLEFLIYFQGNSAPDKSGLPSDRFSAERTGGSVSTLTIQRTQQEDSAVYLCASSSRVGVIHGYTFGSGTRLTVV.

V is TRBV21-1 and J is TRBJ2-7; the DNA was not used to check the table's D call, TRBD2. TRBV21-1 is shown as a pseudogene. The CDR3 is 14 amino acids. The CDR3 loop is CASRRPGRDYEQYF. The CDR3 DNA reads as TGTGCCAGCCGCCGTCCCGGACGGGACTACGAGCAGTACTTC.

V is TRBV6-1 and J is TRBJ1-3; D is unclear. Germline lookup yields CDR1 MNHNS and CDR2 SASEGT. V lost 7 bases and J 4 bases, leaving 8 bases between the germline ends. This CDR3 contains 12 residues. Here the CDR3 DNA reads TGTGCCAGCAAAGGGAGGGGAAACACCATATATTTT. Translated, it gives CASKGRGNTIYF.

The chain carries TRBV5-1 and TRBJ1-2; no definite D call. V lost 2 bases to trimming and J lost 0 bases, with 8 bases between them. The CDR3 loop spans 14 amino acids. Germline V gene lookup returns CDR1 SGHRS and CDR2 YFSETQ. In nucleotides, the CDR3 is TGCGCCAGCAGCTTTGAGGGCCCTAACTATGGCTACACCTTC. Its translation is CASSFEGPNYGYTF.

The rearrangement joins TRBV5-6 to TRBJ1-6, with D perhaps TRBD1 (5 bases). The germline V gene encodes CDR1 SGHDT and CDR2 YYEEEE. The V end was cut by 4 bases, the J end by 6 bases, with 11 bases between. There are 14 residues in the CDR3. In nucleotides, the CDR3 is TGTGCCAGCAGCACGGGACGTCGTAATTCACCCCTCCACTTT. It codes for CASSTGRRNSPLHF.

The V call is TRBV12-5, the J call TRBJ1-5; no clear D gene. The CDR3 spans 17 residues. Trimming pared 5 bases from V and 0 bases from J, leaving 17 bases between. Germline assignment: CDR1 LGHNT and CDR2 FRNRAP. This CDR3 reads CASGPGLGDYSNQPQHF. The CDR3 nucleotides are TGTGCTAGTGGTCCCGGACTGGGAGATTATAGCAATCAGCCCCAGCATTTT.

This clone was counted a few times. This chain joins TRBV5-1 and TRBJ1-2; weak D call: TRBD1 (6 bases). With 0 bases removed from V and 3 bases from J, the gap between germline ends came to 12 bases. This CDR3 has 15 residues. The germline gives CDR1 SGHRS, CDR2 YFSETQ. The CDR3 sequence is CASSLVQGLDYGYTF. The CDR3 nucleotides are TGCGCCAGCAGCTTGGTGCAGGGGCTGGACTATGGCTACACCTTC.